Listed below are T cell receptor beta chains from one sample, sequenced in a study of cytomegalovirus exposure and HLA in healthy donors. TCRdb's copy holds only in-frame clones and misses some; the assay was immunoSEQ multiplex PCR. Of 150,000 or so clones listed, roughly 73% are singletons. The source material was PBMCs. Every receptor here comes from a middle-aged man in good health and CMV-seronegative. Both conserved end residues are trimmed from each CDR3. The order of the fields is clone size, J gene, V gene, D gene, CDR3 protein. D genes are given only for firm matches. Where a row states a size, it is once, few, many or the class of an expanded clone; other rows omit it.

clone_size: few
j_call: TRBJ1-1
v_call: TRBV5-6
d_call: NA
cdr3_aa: ASSLLGGGRDTEAF

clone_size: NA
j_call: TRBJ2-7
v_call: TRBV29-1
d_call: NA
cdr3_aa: SARREPEQY

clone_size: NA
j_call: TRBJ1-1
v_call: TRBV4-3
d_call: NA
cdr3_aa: ASSQDSPGQSLNTEAF

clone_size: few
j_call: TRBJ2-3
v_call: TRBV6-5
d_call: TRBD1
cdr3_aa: ASSLRQGNTDTQY

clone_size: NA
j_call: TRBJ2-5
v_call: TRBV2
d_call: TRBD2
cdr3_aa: ASRPTSGGTQY

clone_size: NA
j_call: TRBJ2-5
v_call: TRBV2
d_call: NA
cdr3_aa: ASSMNIETQY

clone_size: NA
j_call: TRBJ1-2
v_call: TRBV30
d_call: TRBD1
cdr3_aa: AWARPGGDYGYT

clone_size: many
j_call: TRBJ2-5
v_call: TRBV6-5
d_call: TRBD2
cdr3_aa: ASRTGGLGETQY

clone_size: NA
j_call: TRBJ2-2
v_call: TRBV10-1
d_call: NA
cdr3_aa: ASSESKGGFTGELF

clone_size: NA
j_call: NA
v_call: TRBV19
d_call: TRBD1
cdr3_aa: ASSSPGQAYEQY

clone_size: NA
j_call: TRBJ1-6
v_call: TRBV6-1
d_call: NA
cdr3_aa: ASSESIQIYNSPLH

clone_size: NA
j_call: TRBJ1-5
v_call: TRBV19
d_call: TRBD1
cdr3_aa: ASSIGFVDRGPYSNQPQH

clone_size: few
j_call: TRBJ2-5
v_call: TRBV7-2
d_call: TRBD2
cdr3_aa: ASSSRGGRMGETQY

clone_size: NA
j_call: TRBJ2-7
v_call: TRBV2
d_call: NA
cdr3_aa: ASRGQVYEQY

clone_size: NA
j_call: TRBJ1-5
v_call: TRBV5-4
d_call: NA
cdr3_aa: ASSSGGEQPQH

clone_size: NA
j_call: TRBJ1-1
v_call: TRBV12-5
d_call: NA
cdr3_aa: ASGLANGQPMNTEAF

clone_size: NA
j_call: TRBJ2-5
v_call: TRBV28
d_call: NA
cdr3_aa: ASSFSSRPGTQY

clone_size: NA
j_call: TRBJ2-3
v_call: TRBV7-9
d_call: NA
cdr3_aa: ASTQRAISSTDTQY

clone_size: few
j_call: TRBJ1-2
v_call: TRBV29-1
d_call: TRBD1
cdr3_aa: SVLTGSDYGYT

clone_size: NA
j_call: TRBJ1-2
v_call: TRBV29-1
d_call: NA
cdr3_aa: SVDGLPYGYT

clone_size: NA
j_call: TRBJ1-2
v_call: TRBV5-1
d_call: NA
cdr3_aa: ASSFDLVGYGYT

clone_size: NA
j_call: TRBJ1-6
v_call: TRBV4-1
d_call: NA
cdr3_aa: ASSQDPFATGENSPLH

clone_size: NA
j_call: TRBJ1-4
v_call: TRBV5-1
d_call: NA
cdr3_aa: ASSSRADNEKLF

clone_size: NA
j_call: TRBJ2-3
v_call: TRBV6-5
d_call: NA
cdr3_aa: ASRPTDTDTQY

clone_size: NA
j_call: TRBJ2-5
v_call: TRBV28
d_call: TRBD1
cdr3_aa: ASSPSGQAEETQY